This T cell receptor beta chain was profiled in a study of T cells after yellow fever vaccination. The table lists this clonotype with a few counts. Its antigen is as yet unknown. Overall study results and limits: A minor fraction of clonotypes spanned both CD4 and CD8 compartments.

Germline CDR1 and CDR2: SGHTA and FQGNSA. The germline V and J ends were trimmed by 5 bases and 0 bases, with 14 bases remaining between them. The CDR3 covers 15 residues. MiXCR was run by TCRdb on the 5' RACE reads, yielding one entry per CDR3 protein. The table lists approximately 110,000 distinct CDR3 sequences, about 7% of them singletons. This receptor was identified in a man aged 18 to 30 who received the YFV17D yellow fever vaccine. This material consisted of CD4+ T cells sorted from PBMCs, taken around 10 days after the first yellow fever vaccination. The V and J genes are TRBV7-2 and TRBJ2-7; D is uncertain. The CDR3 reads CASSPRPGDSYEQYF. Written as DNA, the CDR3 is TGTGCCAGCAGCCCCCGGCCAGGCGACTCCTACGAGCAGTACTTC.